Sequencing of this T cell receptor (beta chain) was carried out in a study of T cells in tuberculosis. Generated by immunoSEQ multiplex PCR, the TCRdb table keeps only in-frame clones and is missing some. The repertoire holds fewer than 40,000 clones, with 86% as singletons. Concerning this clone: Its specificity is unknown.

The ends lost 3 bases at V and 5 bases at J; junction bases unmatched: 2. Per germline, CDR1 SGHTS and CDR2 YDEGEE. The CDR3 totals 13 residues. General study findings and limits: Active tuberculosis cases were adults; controls were adolescents. Smaller alpha distances in active tuberculosis partly reflected shorter CDR3-alpha lengths.

Time point reported: new active TB diagnosis, blood taken before or within 7 days of starting treatment. Included patients were adults of at least 18, HIV-seronegative, South African. The rearrangement links TRBV5-8 to TRBJ2-1; TRBD1 agrees at 7 bases. The source was PBMCs, collected at tuberculosis diagnosis. The receptor comes from an adult with tuberculosis. CDR3 in amino acids: CASSWDRDNEQFF. The CDR3 coding sequence is TGTGCCAGCAGCTGGGACAGAGACAATGAGCAGTTCTTC.